This T cell receptor beta chain stems from a study of early T cells in non-severe SARS-CoV-2 infection. Study information: With bulk RNA from unsorted whole blood as input, sequencing yielded unpaired chains.

Unique molecular identifiers were added to individual cDNA molecules. TCRdb analysed the 5' RACE reads with MiXCR anew, one entry per CDR3 protein. The sample records tens of thousands of distinct CDR3 sequences, about 15% being singletons. Study-level findings and limits: Matches to VDJdb favored anti-spike CD8 responses and missed private and CD4 specificities.

In regard to this clonotype: Its specificity is unknown.

The sequencing sample was made of whole blood. The TCR comes from an adult who was a healthcare worker with PCR-confirmed SARS-CoV-2 infection or an uninfected control (not recorded which).

CDR3 in amino acids: CSANSLGAGTEEAFF. The CDR3 nucleotides read TGCAGTGCTAATTCGTTGGGGGCCGGGACAGAAGAAGCTTTCTTT. The V call is TRBV20-1, the J call TRBJ1-1, with 7 bases that match TRBD1. CDR1 is DFQATT, CDR2 SNEGSKA, per germline (reference sequence). J lost 8 bases, V lost 4 bases, and 16 bases had no gene match. The CDR3 extends over 15 amino acids.